This TCR beta chain originates from a study of T cells expressing NK-cell markers. The CDR3 contains 12 residues. CDR1 is SNHLY and CDR2 is FYNNEI in the germline V gene. What made the TCR beta cDNA was 5'RACE template switching with UMIs. TCRdb derives one entry per CDR3 protein from the 5' RACE reads, leaving out DNA. Its table records approximately 440,000 distinct CDR3 sequences. The sample comprised blood T cells: a sorted CD56 or NKG2C T cell subset, CD4+ or CD8+ T cells, or bulk PBMC T cells (not recorded which). The origin of this receptor is a woman in her forties or fifties in good health. J is TRBJ1-4 and V is TRBV2. CDR3 residues: CASSDLNEKLFF. Full variable domain (outside the CDR3, taken from reference TRBV2 and TRBJ1-4): EPEVTQTPSHQVTQMGQEVILRCVPISNHLYFYWYRQILGQKVEFLVSFYNNEISEKSEIFDDQFSVERPDGSNFTLKIRSTKLEDSAMYFCASSDLNEKLFFGSGTQLSVL.